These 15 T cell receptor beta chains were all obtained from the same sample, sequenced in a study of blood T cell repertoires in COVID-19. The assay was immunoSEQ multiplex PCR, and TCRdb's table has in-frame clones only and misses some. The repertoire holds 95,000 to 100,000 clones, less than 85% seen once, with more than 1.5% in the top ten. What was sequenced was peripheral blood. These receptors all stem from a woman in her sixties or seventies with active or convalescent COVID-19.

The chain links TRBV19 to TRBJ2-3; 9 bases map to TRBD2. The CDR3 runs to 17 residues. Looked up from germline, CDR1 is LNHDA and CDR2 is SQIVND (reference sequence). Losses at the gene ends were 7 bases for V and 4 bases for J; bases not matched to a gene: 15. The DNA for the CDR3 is TGTGCCAGTACCCACGGAATTTTAGCGGGGGCCCCAGATACGCAGTATTTT. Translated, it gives CASTHGILAGAPDTQYF.

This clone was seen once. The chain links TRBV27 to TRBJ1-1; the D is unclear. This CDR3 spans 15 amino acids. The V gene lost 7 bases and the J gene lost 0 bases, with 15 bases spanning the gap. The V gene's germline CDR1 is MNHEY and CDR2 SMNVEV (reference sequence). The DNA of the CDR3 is TGTGCCAGCAACAAAAAGGAGGGTTTGAACACTGAAGCTTTCTTT. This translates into CASNKKEGLNTEAFF.

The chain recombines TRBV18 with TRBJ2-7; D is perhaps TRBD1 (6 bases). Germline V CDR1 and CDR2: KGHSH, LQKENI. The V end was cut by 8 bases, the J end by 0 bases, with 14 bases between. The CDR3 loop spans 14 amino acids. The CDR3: CASKIDRTSYEQYF. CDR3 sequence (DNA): TGTGCCAGCAAAATTGACAGGACCTCCTACGAGCAGTACTTC.

This CDR3 reads CASSSGTGGGYTF. The CDR3 DNA reads as TGTGCCAGCAGCTCCGGGACAGGGGGTGGCTACACCTTC. The chain joins TRBV7-8 to TRBJ1-2; TRBD1 matches 11 bases. The CDR3 totals 13 residues. Losses at the gene ends were 4 bases for V and 7 bases for J; bases not matched to a gene: 2. Germline CDR1 reads SGHVS; CDR2 reads FQNEAQ.

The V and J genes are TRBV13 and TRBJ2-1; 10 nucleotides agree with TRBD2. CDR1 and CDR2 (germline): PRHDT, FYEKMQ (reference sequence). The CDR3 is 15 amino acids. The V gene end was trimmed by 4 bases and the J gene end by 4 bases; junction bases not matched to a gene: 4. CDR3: CASSSSGLAYNEQFF. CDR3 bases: TGTGCCAGCAGCTCTTCGGGACTAGCGTACAATGAGCAGTTCTTC.

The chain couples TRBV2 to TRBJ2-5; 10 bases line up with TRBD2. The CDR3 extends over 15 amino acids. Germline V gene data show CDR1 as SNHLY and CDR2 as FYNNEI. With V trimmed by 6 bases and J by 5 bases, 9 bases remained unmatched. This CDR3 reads CASSVPGLAWETQYF. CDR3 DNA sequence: TGTGCCAGCAGCGTACCGGGACTAGCGTGGGAGACCCAGTACTTC.

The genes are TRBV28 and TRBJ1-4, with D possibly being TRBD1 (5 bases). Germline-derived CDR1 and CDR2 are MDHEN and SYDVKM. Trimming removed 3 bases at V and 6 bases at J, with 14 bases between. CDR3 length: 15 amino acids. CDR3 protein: CASSFTGTLYEKLFF. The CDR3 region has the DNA TGTGCCAGCAGTTTTACCGGGACTCTTTATGAAAAACTGTTTTTT.

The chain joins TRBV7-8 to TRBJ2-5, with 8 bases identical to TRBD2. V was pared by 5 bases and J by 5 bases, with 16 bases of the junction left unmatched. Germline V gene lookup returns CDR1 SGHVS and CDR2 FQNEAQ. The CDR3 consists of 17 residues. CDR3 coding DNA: TGTGCCAGCAGCCAACTATCCGGCGGGGGGCGAGTGGAGACCCAGTACTTC. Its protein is CASSQLSGGGRVETQYF.

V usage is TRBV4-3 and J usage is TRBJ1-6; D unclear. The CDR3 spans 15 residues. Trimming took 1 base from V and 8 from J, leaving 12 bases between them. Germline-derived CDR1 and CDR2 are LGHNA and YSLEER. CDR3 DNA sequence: TGCGCCAGCAGCCAAGTGAACAGCCCGGATTCACCCCTCCACTTT. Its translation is CASSQVNSPDSPLHF.

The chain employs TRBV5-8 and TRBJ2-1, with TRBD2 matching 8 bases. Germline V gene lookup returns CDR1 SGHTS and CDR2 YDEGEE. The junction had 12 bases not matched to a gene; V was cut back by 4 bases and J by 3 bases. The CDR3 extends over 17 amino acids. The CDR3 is CASSGRLAGPRYNEQFF. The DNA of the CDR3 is TGTGCCAGCAGCGGACGCTTAGCGGGACCTCGCTACAATGAGCAGTTCTTC.

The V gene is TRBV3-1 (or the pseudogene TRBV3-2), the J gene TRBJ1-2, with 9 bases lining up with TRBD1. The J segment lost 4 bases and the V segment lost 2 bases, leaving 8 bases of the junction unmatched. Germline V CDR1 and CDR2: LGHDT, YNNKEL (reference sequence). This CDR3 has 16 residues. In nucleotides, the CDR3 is TGTGCCAGCAGCCAATGGGGGGACAGGGCCCCCTATGGCTACACCTTC. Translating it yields CASSQWGDRAPYGYTF.

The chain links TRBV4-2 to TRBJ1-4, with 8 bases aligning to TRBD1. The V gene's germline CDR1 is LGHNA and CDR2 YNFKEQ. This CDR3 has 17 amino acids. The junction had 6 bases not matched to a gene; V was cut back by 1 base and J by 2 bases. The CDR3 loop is CASSQVRGQGTNEKLFF. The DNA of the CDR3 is TGTGCCAGCAGCCAAGTTAGAGGACAGGGTACTAATGAAAAACTGTTTTTT.

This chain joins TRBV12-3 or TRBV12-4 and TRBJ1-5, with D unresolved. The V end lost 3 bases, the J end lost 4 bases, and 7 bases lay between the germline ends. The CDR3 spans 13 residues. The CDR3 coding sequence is TGTGCCAGCAGTTTCGGGGAAAATCAGCCCCAGCATTTT. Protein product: CASSFGENQPQHF.

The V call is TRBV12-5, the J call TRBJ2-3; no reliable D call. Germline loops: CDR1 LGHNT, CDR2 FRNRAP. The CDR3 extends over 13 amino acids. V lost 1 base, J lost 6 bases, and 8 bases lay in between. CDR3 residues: CASGLASLDTQYF. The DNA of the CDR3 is TGTGCTAGTGGTTTGGCCTCCTTGGATACGCAGTATTTT.

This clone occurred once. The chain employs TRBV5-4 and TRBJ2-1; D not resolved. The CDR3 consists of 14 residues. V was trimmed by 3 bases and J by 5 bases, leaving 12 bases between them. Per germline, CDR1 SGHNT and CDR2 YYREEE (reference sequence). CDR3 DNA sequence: TGTGCCAGCAGCTACTGGTCTTCGAACAATGAGCAGTTCTTC. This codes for CASSYWSSNNEQFF. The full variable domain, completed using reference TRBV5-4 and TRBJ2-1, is ETGVTQSPTHLIKTRGQQVTLRCSSQSGHNTVSWYQQALGQGPQFIFQYYREEENGRGNFPPRFSGLQFPNYSSELNVNALELDDSALYLCASSYWSSNNEQFFGPGTRLTVL.